This entry concerns a single T cell receptor (beta chain). What it recognizes is unknown. This record belongs to a study of T cells in Graves' hyperthyroidism and ophthalmopathy. Study-wide results and caveats: Most thyroid clonotypes expanded above 0.001 were also detected in blood. The model foresaw ophthalmopathy a median 6.5 months prior to onset.

This CDR3 contains 15 residues. The germline V and J ends were trimmed by 5 bases and 6 bases, with 20 bases remaining between them. From germline, CDR1 is SGHVS and CDR2 FQNEAQ. RNA transcripts served as the template for amplifying TCR beta CDR3 regions. The TCR CDR3 was amplified in a first-round RT-PCR using the HTBI primer set. TCRdb used MiXCR to reprocess the multiplex PCR reads, holding one entry per CDR3 protein. Here the sample spans 550,000 to 700,000 distinct CDR3 sequences, 40% to 55% being singletons. The sequenced material came from peripheral blood or thyroid tissue (not recorded which). The receptor comes from an adult woman with Graves' disease, either hyperthyroidism or ophthalmopathy (not recorded which). This rearrangement joins TRBV7-8 to TRBJ2-7; D ambiguous. The CDR3, as DNA: TGTGCCAGCAGCATCAATAGGCGCAGAATCTCCGAGCAGTACTTC. It specifies CASSINRRRISEQYF.